The 18 T cell receptor beta chains below all came from one sample that was sequenced in a study of CD8+CD57+ T cells in acquired aplastic anemia. Both TCR beta VDJ combination and CDR3 sequence profiling were carried out. Genomic DNA was the template for this profiling. MiXCR was run by TCRdb on the reads, yielding one entry per CDR3 protein. This sample has just over 450,000 distinct CDR3 sequences, with about a third found just once. Patients sequenced had flow cytometry evidence of CD8+CD57+ cell expansion. Sample: sorted CD4+, CD8+, or CD8+CD57+ T cells (not recorded which) from PBMCs. The receptors originated from a human donor with aplastic anemia.

V usage is TRBV15 and J usage is TRBJ2-7, with no clear D. CDR1 and CDR2 (germline): LNHNV, YYDKDF (reference sequence). Deletions cut 3 bases from V and 0 bases from J, with 6 bases between. The CDR3 consists of 13 residues. DNA for the CDR3: TGTGCCACCAGCAGGTTAGGCTCCTACGAGCAGTACTTC. Its protein product is CATSRLGSYEQYF. Together with reference TRBV15 and TRBJ2-7, the CDR3 gives the full variable domain: DAMVIQNPRYQVTQFGKPVTLSCSQTLNHNVMYWYQQKSSQAPKLLFHYYDKDFNNEADTPDNFQSRRPNTSFCFLDIRSPGLGDTAMYLCATSRLGSYEQYFGPGTRLTVT.

Turning to this clonotype: The junction shows a germline mismatch at one end, possibly a read error. The rearrangement joins TRBV25-1 to TRBJ2-2; the D gene is possibly TRBD2 (8 bases). Germline assignment: CDR1 MGHDK and CDR2 SYGVNS. The CDR3 covers 17 residues. This chain's CDR3 is CASSKGGGGTNTGELCF. As DNA, the CDR3 is TGTGCCAGCAGCAAAGGGGGCGGGGGGACTAACACCGGGGAGCTGTGTTTT. The whole variable domain, remainder taken from reference TRBV25-1 and TRBJ2-2, is EADIYQTPRYLVIGTGKKITLECSQTMGHDKMYWYQQDPGMELHLIHYSYGVNSTEKGDLSSESTVSRIRTEHFPLTLESARPSHTSQYLCASSKGGGGTNTGELCFGEGSRLTVL.

V is TRBV12-3 or TRBV12-4 and J is TRBJ1-2; TRBD1 might be the D (5 bases). V was clipped by 5 bases and J by 3 bases, with 22 bases between them. CDR3 length: 17 amino acids. The chain's CDR3 is CASSPPPQVGKDYGYTF. CDR3 sequence (DNA): TGTGCCAGCAGTCCGCCTCCACAGGTCGGTAAGGACTATGGCTACACCTTC.

This clonotype was counted ten times or more. The V gene is TRBV15, the J gene TRBJ1-5; a possible D gene is TRBD1 (5 bases). Trimming shortened V by 4 bases and J by 4 bases, and 14 bases separated the two germline ends. The CDR3 length is 15 residues. Germline V gene sequence: CDR1 LNHNV, CDR2 YYDKDF (reference sequence). The CDR3 region has the DNA TGTGCCACCAGCACCGAAGTTGGGGCAAATCAGCCCCAGCATTTT. This codes for CATSTEVGANQPQHF.

The table lists this clonotype with a few counts. J is TRBJ1-1 and V is TRBV5-4; the D gene is possibly TRBD1 (6 bases). The ends were cut back, 3 bases at V and 5 bases at J, with 29 bases in the middle. There are 19 residues in the CDR3. Per germline, CDR1 SGHNT and CDR2 YYREEE (reference sequence). The CDR3 is CASSSPPGAVVEAGTEAFF. CDR3 DNA sequence: TGTGCCAGCAGCTCTCCTCCGGGGGCGGTAGTCGAGGCTGGTACTGAAGCTTTCTTT.

The chain has TRBV7-9 and TRBJ2-1; the D gene is possibly TRBD2 (5 bases). V lost 8 bases to trimming and J lost 10 bases, with 15 bases between them. CDR3 length: 12 residues. The germline gives CDR1 SEHNR, CDR2 FQNEAQ (reference sequence). CDR3: CASERPRGEQFF. DNA of the CDR3: TGTGCCAGCGAACGACCGAGAGGGGAGCAGTTCTTC.

About this clonotype itself: The germline gene is not matched at one end of the junction; a read error may be the cause. V gene TRBV24-1 combines with J gene TRBJ2-2; 10 bases align to TRBD2. In germline, CDR1 is KGHDR, CDR2 SFDVKD. This CDR3 has 15 amino acids. In DNA form, the CDR3 reads TGCAGCGGAAGGACTAGCGGAGCGAACACCGGGGAGCTGTTTTTT. It specifies CSGRTSGANTGELFF.

Notes on this clonotype: The CDR3 does not end in the conserved phenylalanine or tryptophan, so this is likely a read error. This rearrangement joins TRBV12-3 or TRBV12-4 to TRBJ1-1; 7 bases line up with TRBD1. The CDR3 runs 13 residues. Unmatched junction bases numbered 6, after V lost 6 bases and J lost 5 bases. Here the CDR3 DNA reads TGTGCCAGCAGATTCCCAGGGGGAACTGAAGCTTTCCTT. Its translation: CASRFPGGTEAFL.

This clonotype was counted between two and nine times. The genes are TRBV20-1 and TRBJ2-3, with 9 bases matching TRBD2. The V and J ends lost 6 bases and 3 bases, in that order; junction bases with no gene match: 7. The CDR3 covers 14 residues. CDR1 and CDR2 from the germline V gene are DFQATT and SNEGSKA (reference sequence). The CDR3 sequence: CSATSGGLTDTQYF. CDR3 coding DNA: TGCAGTGCGACGAGCGGGGGGTTAACAGATACGCAGTATTTT.

The V and J genes are TRBV2 and TRBJ2-5; tentatively, D is TRBD2 (6 bases). Trimming took 6 bases from V and 2 from J, leaving 10 bases between them. The CDR3 is 13 amino acids. Germline lookup yields CDR1 SNHLY and CDR2 FYNNEI. For the CDR3, the DNA is TGTGCCAGCAGGGAGGGGTTACAAGAGACCCAGTACTTC. Its translation: CASREGLQETQYF.

This clonotype showed up just a few times. The rearrangement joins TRBV20-1 to TRBJ2-3; 8 nucleotides align to TRBD2. In germline, CDR1 is DFQATT, CDR2 SNEGSKA (reference sequence). This CDR3 has 14 amino acids. The ends lost 4 bases at V and 6 bases at J; junction bases unmatched: 9. CDR3: CSAKLSGRWDTQYF. The CDR3 DNA reads TGCAGTGCTAAGTTAAGCGGGAGATGGGATACGCAGTATTTT.

Only a few counts were recorded for this clonotype. The J gene is TRBJ2-3, the V gene TRBV7-2; 8 positions match TRBD1. The V gene's germline CDR1 is SGHTA and CDR2 FQGNSA. CDR3 length: 15 residues. The V and J ends lost 3 bases and 2 bases, in that order; junction bases with no gene match: 4. The CDR3 protein is CASSFAGGPTDTQYF. DNA of the CDR3: TGTGCCAGCAGCTTCGCAGGGGGCCCCACAGATACGCAGTATTTT.

The chain couples TRBV9 to TRBJ2-7; D might be TRBD2 (6 bases). The ends were cut back, 4 bases at V and 6 bases at J, with 14 bases in the middle. CDR3 length equals 13 residues. The germline V gene has CDR1 SGDLS and CDR2 YYNGEE. CDR3 protein: CASSQGGAIEQYF. The CDR3 coding sequence is TGTGCCAGCAGCCAAGGCGGGGCTATCGAGCAGTACTTC.

The rearrangement uses TRBV7-3 and TRBJ2-2; 9 nucleotides line up with TRBD1. This CDR3 region has 15 residues. Germline CDR1 reads SGHTA; CDR2 reads FQGTGA. The junction had 4 bases not matched to a gene; V was cut back by 4 bases and J by 4 bases. CDR3 residues: CASSWTGESTGELFF. Written as DNA, the CDR3 is TGTGCCAGCAGCTGGACAGGGGAGTCCACCGGGGAGCTGTTTTTT.

This clonotype appeared many times. V and J are TRBV7-8 and TRBJ2-7, with 8 bases that match TRBD1. Looked up from germline, CDR1 is SGHVS and CDR2 is FQNEAQ. V lost 1 base, J lost 9 bases, and 8 bases stayed unmatched. The CDR3 runs 14 residues. As DNA, the CDR3 is TGTGCCAGCAGCTTAGGGGGGACAGGAAGAGGGCAGTACTTC. Translated: CASSLGGTGRGQYF.

The chain couples TRBV11-2 to TRBJ1-1; 7 bases agree with TRBD1. Germline CDR1 is SGHAT and CDR2 is FQNNGV. The CDR3 is 17 residues long. The junction had 11 bases not matched to a gene; V was cut back by 4 bases and J by 0 bases. In DNA, the CDR3 is TGTGCCAGCAGCTCCCGACAGGGACTTACCCTGAACACTGAAGCTTTCTTT. Translation: CASSSRQGLTLNTEAFF.

The rearrangement uses TRBV9 and TRBJ1-6; 8 bases map to TRBD1. V dropped 4 bases and J dropped 4; count of bases not matched to a gene: 1. The CDR3 covers 14 residues. Germline CDR1 SGDLS, CDR2 YYNGEE. CDR3 in DNA: TGTGCCAGCAGCCGGACAGGGTATAATTCACCCCTCCACTTT. Its translation is CASSRTGYNSPLHF. The whole variable domain, filled in from reference TRBV9 and TRBJ1-6, reads DSGVTQTPKHLITATGQRVTLRCSPRSGDLSVYWYQQSLDQGLQFLIQYYNGEERAKGNILERFSAQQFPDLHSELNLSSLELGDSALYFCASSRTGYNSPLHFGNGTRLTVT.

As to this clonotype: At one boundary the junction diverges from the germline segment, which might be a read error. The rearrangement uses TRBV10-3 and TRBJ2-1; TRBD2 aligns across 9 bases. The CDR3 has 17 residues. CDR1 and CDR2 from the germline V gene are ENHRY and SYGVKD. The DNA for the CDR3 is TGTGCCAGCAGTAGGGCCTGGGGCGGCGGGAGGGACAATGAGCAGTTCTTC. Translating it yields CASSRAWGGGRDNEQFF.